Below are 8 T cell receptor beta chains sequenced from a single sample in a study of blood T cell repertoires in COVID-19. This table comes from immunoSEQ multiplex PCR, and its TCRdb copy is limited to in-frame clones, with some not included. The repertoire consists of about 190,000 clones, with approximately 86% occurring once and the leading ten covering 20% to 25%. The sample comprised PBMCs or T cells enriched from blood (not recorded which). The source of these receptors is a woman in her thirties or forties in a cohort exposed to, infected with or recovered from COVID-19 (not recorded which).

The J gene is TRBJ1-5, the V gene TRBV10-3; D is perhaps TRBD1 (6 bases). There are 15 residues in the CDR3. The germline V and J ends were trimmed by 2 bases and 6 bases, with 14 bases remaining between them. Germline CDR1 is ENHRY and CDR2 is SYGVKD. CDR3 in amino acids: CAISELTGTGQPQHF. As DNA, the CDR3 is TGTGCCATCAGTGAGCTAACAGGGACCGGTCAGCCCCAGCATTTT.

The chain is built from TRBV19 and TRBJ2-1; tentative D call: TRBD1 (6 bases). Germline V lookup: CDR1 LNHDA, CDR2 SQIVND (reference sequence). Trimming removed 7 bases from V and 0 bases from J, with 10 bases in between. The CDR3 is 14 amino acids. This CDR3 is CASTTGSSYNEQFF. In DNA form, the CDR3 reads TGTGCCAGTACCACAGGGAGCTCCTACAATGAGCAGTTCTTC.

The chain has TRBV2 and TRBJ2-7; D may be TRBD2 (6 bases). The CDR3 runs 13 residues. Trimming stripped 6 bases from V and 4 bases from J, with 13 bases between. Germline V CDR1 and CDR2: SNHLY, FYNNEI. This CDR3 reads CASRVGTLYEQYF. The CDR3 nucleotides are TGTGCCAGCAGGGTCGGGACTCTTTACGAGCAGTACTTC.

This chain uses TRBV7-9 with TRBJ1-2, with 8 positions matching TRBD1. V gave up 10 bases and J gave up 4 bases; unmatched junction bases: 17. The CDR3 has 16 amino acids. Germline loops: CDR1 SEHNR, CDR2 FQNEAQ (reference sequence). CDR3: CATQAVQGAPGYGYTF. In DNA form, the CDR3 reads TGTGCCACCCAAGCCGTTCAGGGGGCGCCGGGCTATGGCTACACCTTC.

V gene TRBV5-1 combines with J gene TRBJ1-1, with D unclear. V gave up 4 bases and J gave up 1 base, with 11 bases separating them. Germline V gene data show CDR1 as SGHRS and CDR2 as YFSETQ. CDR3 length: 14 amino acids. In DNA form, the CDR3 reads TGCGCCAGCAGCCGCGGGCGGGAGAACACTGAAGCTTTCTTT. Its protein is CASSRGRENTEAFF.

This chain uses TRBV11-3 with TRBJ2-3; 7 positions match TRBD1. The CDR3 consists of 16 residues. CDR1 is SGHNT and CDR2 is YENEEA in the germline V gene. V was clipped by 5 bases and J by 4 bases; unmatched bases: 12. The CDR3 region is CASSPLGDSWADTQYF. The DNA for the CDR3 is TGTGCCAGCAGCCCCCTCGGGGACAGCTGGGCAGATACGCAGTATTTT. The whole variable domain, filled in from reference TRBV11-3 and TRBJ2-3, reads EAGVVQSPRYKIIEKKQPVAFWCNPISGHNTLYWYLQNLGQGPELLIRYENEEAVDDSQLPKDRFSAERLKGVDSTLKIQPAELGDSAVYLCASSPLGDSWADTQYFGPGTRLTVL.

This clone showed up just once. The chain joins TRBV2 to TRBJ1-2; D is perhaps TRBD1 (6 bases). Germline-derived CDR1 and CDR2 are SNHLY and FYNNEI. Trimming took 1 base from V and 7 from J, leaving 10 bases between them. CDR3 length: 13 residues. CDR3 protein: CASSEGTGSGYTF. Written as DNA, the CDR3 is TGTGCCAGCAGTGAAGGCACAGGGAGTGGCTACACCTTC.

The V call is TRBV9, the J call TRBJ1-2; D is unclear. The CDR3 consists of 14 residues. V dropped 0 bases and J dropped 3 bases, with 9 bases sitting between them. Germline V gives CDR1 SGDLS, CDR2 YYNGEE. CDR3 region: CASSVGRSDYGYTF. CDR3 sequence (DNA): TGTGCCAGCAGCGTAGGGAGGAGTGACTATGGCTACACCTTC. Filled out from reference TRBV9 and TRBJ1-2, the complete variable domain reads DSGVTQTPKHLITATGQRVTLRCSPRSGDLSVYWYQQSLDQGLQFLIQYYNGEERAKGNILERFSAQQFPDLHSELNLSSLELGDSALYFCASSVGRSDYGYTFGSGTRLTVV.